What follows is one T cell receptor (beta chain) and its context. Its antigen is unknown. No per-base quality is available; no much larger clone lies one base away. The immunoSEQ Assay, a bias-controlled multiplex PCR, was used to amplify TCRbeta CDR3 regions from genomic DNA. The published analysis was carried out like this. Within the assay, amplification of reference gene primers was used to estimate how many nucleated cells each sample contained. To quantify the absolute abundance of each unique TCRbeta CDR3 rearrangement, sequence reads were collapsed and filtered. For each sample, productive Simpson clonality was calculated by taking the square root of Simpson's diversity index across productive rearrangements. In TCRdb, the immuneACCESS table is reduced to in-frame sequences with V and J assigned. These tables do not hold every clone; where another copy was compared, an unresolved V gene accounts for under half, and the others remain unexplained. Clone size and the V and J calls come from that table; the DNA yielded D and trimming. In all, the sample holds over 150,000 clones, and roughly 80% of those were seen once. The biggest ten clones account for 17% of the sample.

This sample stems from a study of blood T cell repertoires in COVID-19 (dated by TCRdb to 2020 to 2021). As for the study more broadly: Samples from collaborators originated in the United States, Italy and Spain and spanned both the acute and convalescent phases of COVID-19. The prospective study material was composed of cDNA or gDNA derived from T cells, B-cell-depleted T cells, or PBMCs. Deeply sampled blood TCRbeta repertoires from subjects exposed to, actively infected with, or recovered from COVID-19 were included in the dataset. The repertoires were released in a freely available public database intended as a resource for research on the immune response to SARS-CoV-2. The samples were drawn from two sources: the first 160 participants of the ongoing ImmuneRACE study, and 1,000 to 1,500 subjects contributed by 6 global collaborators. Sample metadata almost always included a de-identified subject ID, COVID-19 status, age in years and sex. HLA class I and class II types, where available, came from metadata supplied by the sample provider rather than from assay-based typing.

Reading the germline V gene gives CDR1 SGHTS and CDR2 YDEGEE. From the cysteine up to the phenylalanine, the CDR3 has a length of 14 residues. The kept DNA is CDR3 alone, 42 bases in frame from the first base. V loses 4 bases at its end and J loses 11 bases; junction bases beyond the gene matches: 14. Participants in the prospective study were enrolled through a virtual design, were aged about 18 to 100 years, and lived in about two dozen United States geographic areas. In the prospective study, participants were assigned to cohorts based on the clinical history participants reported in a screening survey and a study questionnaire. Recovered participants in ImmuneRACE Cohort 3 were defined by two consecutive negative NP/OP PCR tests, clearance by a healthcare professional, or resolution of symptoms. Mobile phlebotomists in the prospective study collected whole blood, serum and a nasopharyngeal or oropharyngeal swab from every participant. Over a roughly 2-month period, participants in the prospective study had the option of providing additional blood draws and questionnaires. Blood samples from the prospective study were shipped frozen or at room temperature prior to DNA extraction.

Broader findings and caveats from the paper: Clinical and demographic metadata were provided uncurated, with the amount varying by source and participant.

The receptor comes from a woman in her forties or fifties who had recovered from COVID-19. Recombination linked TRBV5-8 to TRBJ1-1; 7 central bases correspond to TRBD1. Sequencing was carried out using PBMCs or T cells enriched from blood (not recorded which). The bases read TGTGCCAGCAGCCCCGGGACAGCAAGAGAGAAGGCTTTCTTT. Translated, this gives CASSPGTAREKAFF.